The sequence of this TCR beta chain was determined in a study of cytomegalovirus exposure and HLA in healthy donors (dated by TCRdb to about 2017). About the investigation overall: According to a later analysis, one platform produced both the approximately 110 validation repertoires and the roughly 650 repertoires of the first cohort. To predict cytomegalovirus infection status, the study combined high-throughput TCR immunosequencing, statistical association of individual TCRs with disease status, and machine learning. In addition to the first cohort of roughly 670 subjects, a separate validation cohort of some 120 different subjects was used. The aim of the study was to test whether cataloging public T cell receptors could identify signatures of past pathogen exposure.

CDR1 and CDR2, per the germline V gene, are KGHSH and LQKENI. The CDR3 runs 14 amino acids, cysteine and phenylalanine included. This entry keeps only the CDR3 DNA: 42 bases, framed from base 1. V is cut by 3 bases and J by 0 bases, and the space between the germline ends is 9 bases. Library prep was done by the immunoSEQ multiplex PCR assay. The original methods were these. To diagnose cytomegalovirus status from the catalog of TCR beta chain sequences, a statistical classification framework was built. TCRdb mirrors the immuneACCESS table, restricted to in-frame sequences. Some clones are absent from its copies; in checked studies, under half trace to an unresolved V gene, and the reason for the others is unknown. Clonal size and the V and J genes are those of that table, whereas D and trimming came from the DNA. The sample table holds tens of thousands of clones, of which 95% were seen once. The top ten constitute 7% of the sample.

As to this clone: It has no known antigen specificity. It has no much larger one-base neighbor in the sample; base qualities were not kept.

The full study reports these points: In a later analysis, TCRs clustered in the first cohort were found to also tend to co-occur in the 130 or so validation repertoires, with 90% to 95% of cluster scores above 0. All 120 or so repertoires were used to score co-occurrence in the validation cohort in a later analysis, because that analysis had no HLA typing for the cohort. In the study, about 150 TCR beta chains were listed as associated with cytomegalovirus. Most TCR sequences were seen in very few donors, while some public TCRs were found in many individuals. A few of the identified cytomegalovirus-associated TCR beta chains were confirmed in vitro to be specific for cytomegalovirus antigens. In both the original and validation cohorts, the classifier was reported to diagnose cytomegalovirus status with high specificity and sensitivity. The authors suggested that the approach could potentially be extended to other disease states and immunological phenotypes.

The donors were included in the validation cohort of approximately 120 subjects, a group kept apart from the approximately 700-subject first cohort. The clonotype originates from a woman under 30 in good health and CMV-seropositive. Recombination connected TRBV18 to TRBJ2-7, with the identity of the D gene unclear. The sample taken for sequencing was PBMCs. The CDR3 sequence is CASSPAVGSYEQYF. Here is the DNA: TGTGCCAGCTCACCTGCGGTGGGCTCCTACGAGCAGTACTTC. Outside the CDR3, residues come from the reference TRBV18 and TRBJ2-7 proteins, so the full variable domain is: NAGVMQNPRHLVRRRGQEARLRCSPMKGHSHVYWYRQLPEEGLKFMVYLQKENIIDESGMPKERFSAEFPKEGPSILRIQQVVRGDSAAYFCASSPAVGSYEQYFGPGTRLTVT.